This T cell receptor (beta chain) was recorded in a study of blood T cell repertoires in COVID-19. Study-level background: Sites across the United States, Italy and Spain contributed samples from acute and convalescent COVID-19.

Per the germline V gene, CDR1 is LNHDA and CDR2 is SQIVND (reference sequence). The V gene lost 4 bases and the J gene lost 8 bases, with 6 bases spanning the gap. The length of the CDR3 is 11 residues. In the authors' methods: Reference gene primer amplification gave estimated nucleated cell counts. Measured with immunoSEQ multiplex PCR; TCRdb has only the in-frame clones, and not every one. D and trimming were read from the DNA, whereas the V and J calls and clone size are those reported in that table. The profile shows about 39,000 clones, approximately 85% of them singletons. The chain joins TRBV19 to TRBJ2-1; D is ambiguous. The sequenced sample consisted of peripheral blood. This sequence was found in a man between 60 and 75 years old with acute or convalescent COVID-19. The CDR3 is CASSSVDEQFF. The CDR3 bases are TGTGCCAGTAGTAGCGTGGATGAGCAGTTCTTC.